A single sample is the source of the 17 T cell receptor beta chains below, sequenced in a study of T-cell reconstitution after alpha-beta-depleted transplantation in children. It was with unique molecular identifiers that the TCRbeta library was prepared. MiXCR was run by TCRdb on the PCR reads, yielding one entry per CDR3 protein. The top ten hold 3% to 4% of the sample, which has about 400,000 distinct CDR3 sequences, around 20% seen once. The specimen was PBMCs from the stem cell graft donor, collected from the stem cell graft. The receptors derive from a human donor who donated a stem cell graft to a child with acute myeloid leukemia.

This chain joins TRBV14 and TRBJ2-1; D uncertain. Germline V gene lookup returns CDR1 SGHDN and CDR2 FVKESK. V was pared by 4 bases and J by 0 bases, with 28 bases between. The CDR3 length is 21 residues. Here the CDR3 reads CASSRPKPLSVGVSSYNEQFF. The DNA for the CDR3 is TGTGCCAGCAGCCGCCCCAAACCGCTATCTGTTGGGGTGAGCTCCTACAATGAGCAGTTCTTC.

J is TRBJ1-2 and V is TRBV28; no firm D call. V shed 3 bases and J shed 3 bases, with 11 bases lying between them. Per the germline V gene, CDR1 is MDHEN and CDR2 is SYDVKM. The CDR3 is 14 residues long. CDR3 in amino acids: CASSLIAPDYGYTF. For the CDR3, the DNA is TGTGCCAGCAGTTTGATAGCCCCGGACTATGGCTACACCTTC.

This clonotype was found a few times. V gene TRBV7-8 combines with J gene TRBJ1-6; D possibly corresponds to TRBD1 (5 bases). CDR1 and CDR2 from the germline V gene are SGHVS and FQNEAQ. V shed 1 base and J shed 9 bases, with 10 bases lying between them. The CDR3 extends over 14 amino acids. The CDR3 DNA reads TGTGCCAGCAGCTTAGAAGGGGTAATTTCACCCCTCCACTTT. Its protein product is CASSLEGVISPLHF.

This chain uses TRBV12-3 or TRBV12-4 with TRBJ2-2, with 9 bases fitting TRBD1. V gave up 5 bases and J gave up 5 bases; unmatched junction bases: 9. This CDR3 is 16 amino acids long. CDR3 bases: TGTGCCAGCAGTGAACGGGACAGGGAGGGGACCGGGGAGCTGTTTTTT. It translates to CASSERDREGTGELFF.

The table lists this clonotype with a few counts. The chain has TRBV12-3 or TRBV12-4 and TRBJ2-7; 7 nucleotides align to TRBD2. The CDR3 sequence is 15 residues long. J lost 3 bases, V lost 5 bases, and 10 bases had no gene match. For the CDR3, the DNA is TGTGCCAGCAGTCCCTCCGGGGGGTCCTTCTACGAGCAGTACTTC. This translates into CASSPSGGSFYEQYF.

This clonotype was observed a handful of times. This chain's CDR3 is CASSSSRQEIESYNEQFF. CDR3 nucleotides: TGTGCCAGCAGTTCCTCCCGGCAGGAAATCGAATCCTACAATGAGCAGTTCTTC. The rearrangement joins TRBV28 to TRBJ2-1, with D uncertain. V was cut by 4 bases and J by 1 base, with 20 bases left in between. The CDR3 contains 18 residues. CDR1 is MDHEN and CDR2 is SYDVKM in the germline V gene.

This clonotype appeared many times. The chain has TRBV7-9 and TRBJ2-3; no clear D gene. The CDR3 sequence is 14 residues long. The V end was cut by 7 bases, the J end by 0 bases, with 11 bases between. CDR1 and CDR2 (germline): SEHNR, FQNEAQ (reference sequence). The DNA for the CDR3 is TGTGCCAGCATCGTAACCGCTAGCACAGATACGCAGTATTTT. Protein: CASIVTASTDTQYF.

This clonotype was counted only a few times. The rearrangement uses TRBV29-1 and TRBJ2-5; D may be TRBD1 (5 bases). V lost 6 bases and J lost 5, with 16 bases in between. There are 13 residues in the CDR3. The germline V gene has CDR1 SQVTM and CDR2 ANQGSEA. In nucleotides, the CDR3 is TGCAGCGTAGGCATGCGACAGCTTGAGACCCAGTACTTC. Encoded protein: CSVGMRQLETQYF.

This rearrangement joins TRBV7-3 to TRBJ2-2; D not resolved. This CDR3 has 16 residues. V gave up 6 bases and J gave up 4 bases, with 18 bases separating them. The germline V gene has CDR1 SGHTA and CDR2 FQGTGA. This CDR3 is CASSLSASTFTGELFF. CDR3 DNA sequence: TGTGCCAGCAGTCTCTCCGCGTCTACCTTCACCGGGGAGCTGTTTTTT. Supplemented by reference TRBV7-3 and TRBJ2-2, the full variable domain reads GAGVSQTPSNKVTEKGKYVELRCDPISGHTALYWYRQSLGQGPEFLIYFQGTGAADDSGLPNDRFFAVRPEGSVSTLKIQRTERGDSAVYLCASSLSASTFTGELFFGEGSRLTVL.

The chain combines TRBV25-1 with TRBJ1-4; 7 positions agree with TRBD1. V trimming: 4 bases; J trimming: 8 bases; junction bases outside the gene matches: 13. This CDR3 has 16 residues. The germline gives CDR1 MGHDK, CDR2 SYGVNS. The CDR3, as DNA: TGTGCCAGCAGTGCCCTTCAGGGGGGGTCGAGGGAAAAACTGTTTTTT. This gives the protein CASSALQGGSREKLFF.

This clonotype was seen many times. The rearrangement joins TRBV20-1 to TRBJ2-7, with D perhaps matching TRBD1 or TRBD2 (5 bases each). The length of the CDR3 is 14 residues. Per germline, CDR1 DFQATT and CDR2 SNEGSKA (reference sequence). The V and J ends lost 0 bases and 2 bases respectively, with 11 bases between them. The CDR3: CSAREPGPTYEQYF. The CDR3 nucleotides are TGCAGTGCTAGAGAACCGGGACCCACCTACGAGCAGTACTTC.

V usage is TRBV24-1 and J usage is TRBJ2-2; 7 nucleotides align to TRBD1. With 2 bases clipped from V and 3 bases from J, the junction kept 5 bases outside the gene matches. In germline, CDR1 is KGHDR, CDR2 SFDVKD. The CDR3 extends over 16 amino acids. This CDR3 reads CATSDSVTGYTGELFF. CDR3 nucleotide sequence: TGTGCCACCAGTGATTCCGTGACAGGGTACACCGGGGAGCTGTTTTTT.

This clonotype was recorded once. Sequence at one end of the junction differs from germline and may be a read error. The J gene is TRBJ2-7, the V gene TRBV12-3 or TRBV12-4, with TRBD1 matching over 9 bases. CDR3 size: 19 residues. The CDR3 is CTSCPTGTGYRESPYEQYF. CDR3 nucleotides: TGTACCAGCTGTCCCACCGGGACAGGGTACCGGGAGTCCCCCTACGAGCAGTACTTC.

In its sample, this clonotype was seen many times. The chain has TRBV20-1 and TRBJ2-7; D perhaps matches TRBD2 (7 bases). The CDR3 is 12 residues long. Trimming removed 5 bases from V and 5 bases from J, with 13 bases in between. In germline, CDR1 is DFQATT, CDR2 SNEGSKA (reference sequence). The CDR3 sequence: CSASDGGHEQYF. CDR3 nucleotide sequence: TGCAGTGCTTCCGACGGGGGGCACGAGCAGTACTTC.

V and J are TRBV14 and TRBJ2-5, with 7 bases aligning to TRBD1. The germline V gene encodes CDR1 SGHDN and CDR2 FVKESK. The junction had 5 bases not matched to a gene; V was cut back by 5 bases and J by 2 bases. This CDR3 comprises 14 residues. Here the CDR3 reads CASSTQDRQETQYF. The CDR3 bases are TGTGCCAGCAGCACGCAGGACAGGCAAGAGACCCAGTACTTC.

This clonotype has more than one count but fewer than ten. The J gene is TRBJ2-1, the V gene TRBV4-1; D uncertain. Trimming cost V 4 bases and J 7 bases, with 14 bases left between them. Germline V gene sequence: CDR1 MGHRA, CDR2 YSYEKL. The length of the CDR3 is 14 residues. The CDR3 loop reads CASSRTLTGNEQFF. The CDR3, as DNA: TGCGCCAGCAGCCGGACCTTGACCGGGAATGAGCAGTTCTTC.

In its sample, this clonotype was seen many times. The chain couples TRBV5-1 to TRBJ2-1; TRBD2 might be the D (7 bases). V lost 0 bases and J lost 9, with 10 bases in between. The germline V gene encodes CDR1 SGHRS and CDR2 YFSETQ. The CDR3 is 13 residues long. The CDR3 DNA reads TGCGCCAGCAGCTTGGCAGGGGAGGGTGAGCAGTTCTTC. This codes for CASSLAGEGEQFF.